The clone carrying this T cell receptor beta chain was found once. This entry is derived from a study of control samples from healthy donors and cancer patients. The germline V and J ends were trimmed by 1 base and 3 bases, with 13 bases remaining between them. The CDR3 runs to 16 residues. Germline V gene lookup returns CDR1 SGHVS and CDR2 FNYEAQ. Sequenced by immunoSEQ multiplex PCR; TCRdb stores in-frame clones only, minus some. The sample holds tens of thousands of clones, about 88% seen once. The origin of this receptor is a woman aged 65 to 85 in good health. The sample taken for sequencing was blood. The genes are TRBV7-6 and TRBJ2-4; possibly TRBD1 for D (6 bases). CDR3: CASSLGAGDVKNIQYF. For the CDR3, the DNA is TGTGCCAGCAGCTTAGGGGCAGGGGATGTCAAAAACATTCAGTACTTC.